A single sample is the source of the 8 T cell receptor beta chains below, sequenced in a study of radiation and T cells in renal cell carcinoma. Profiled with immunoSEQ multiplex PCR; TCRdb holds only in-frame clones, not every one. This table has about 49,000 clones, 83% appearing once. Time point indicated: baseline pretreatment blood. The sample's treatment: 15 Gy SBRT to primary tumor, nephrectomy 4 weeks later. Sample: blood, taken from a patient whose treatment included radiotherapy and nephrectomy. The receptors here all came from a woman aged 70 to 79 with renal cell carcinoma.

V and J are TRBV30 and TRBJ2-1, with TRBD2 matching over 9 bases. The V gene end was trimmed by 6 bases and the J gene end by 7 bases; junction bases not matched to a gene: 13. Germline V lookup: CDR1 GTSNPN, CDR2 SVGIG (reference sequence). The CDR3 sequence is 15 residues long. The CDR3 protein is CACPLLAGPGNEQFF. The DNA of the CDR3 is TGTGCCTGCCCTCTCCTAGCGGGGCCTGGGAATGAGCAGTTCTTC.

The CDR3 spells CASSPQTDRGTGNTIYF. The CDR3 DNA is TGTGCCAGCTCACCACAAACGGACAGGGGGACTGGAAACACCATATATTTT. This chain links TRBV18 with TRBJ1-3; 10 bases agree with TRBD1. This CDR3 has 17 residues. The V gene end was trimmed by 1 base and the J gene end by 2 bases; junction bases not matched to a gene: 5. Germline lookup yields CDR1 KGHSH and CDR2 LQKENI.

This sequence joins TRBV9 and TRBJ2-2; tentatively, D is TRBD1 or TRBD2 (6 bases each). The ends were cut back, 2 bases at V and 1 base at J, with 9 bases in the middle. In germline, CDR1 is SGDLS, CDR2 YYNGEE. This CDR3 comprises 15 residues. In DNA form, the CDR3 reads TGTGCCAGCAGCGTCGGAGGGGGGAACACCGGGGAGCTGTTTTTT. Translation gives CASSVGGGNTGELFF.

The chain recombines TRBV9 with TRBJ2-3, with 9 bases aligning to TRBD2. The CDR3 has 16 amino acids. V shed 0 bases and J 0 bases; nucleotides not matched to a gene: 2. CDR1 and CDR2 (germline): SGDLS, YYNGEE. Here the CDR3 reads CASSVGTSGSTDTQYF. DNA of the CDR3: TGTGCCAGCAGCGTAGGAACTAGCGGGAGCACAGATACGCAGTATTTT.

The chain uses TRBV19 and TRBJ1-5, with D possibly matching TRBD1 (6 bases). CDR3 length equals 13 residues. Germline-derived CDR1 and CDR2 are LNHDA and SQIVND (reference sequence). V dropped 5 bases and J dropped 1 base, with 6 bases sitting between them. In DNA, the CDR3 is TGTGCCAGTAGTCAGGGGAGCAATCAGCCCCAGCATTTT. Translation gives CASSQGSNQPQHF.

In nucleotides, the CDR3 is TGTGCCAGCAGCTTAGGGGAATGGGAGACCCAGTACTTC. Protein sequence: CASSLGEWETQYF. This chain joins TRBV7-2 and TRBJ2-5; no reliable D call. Germline CDR1 reads SGHTA; CDR2 reads FQGNSA. The CDR3 has 13 amino acids. Trimming stripped 1 base from V and 5 bases from J, with 8 bases between. The full variable domain, its missing parts supplied by reference TRBV7-2 and TRBJ2-5, is GAGVSQSPSNKVTEKGKDVELRCDPISGHTALYWYRQSLGQGLEFLIYFQGNSAPDKSGLPSDRFSAERTGGSVSTLTIQRTQQEDSAVYLCASSLGEWETQYFGPGTRLLVL.

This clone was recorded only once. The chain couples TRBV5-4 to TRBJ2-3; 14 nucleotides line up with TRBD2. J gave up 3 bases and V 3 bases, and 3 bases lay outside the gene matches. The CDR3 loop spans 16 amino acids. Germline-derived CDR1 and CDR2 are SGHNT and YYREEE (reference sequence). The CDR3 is CASSWGTSGGTDTQYF. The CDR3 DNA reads TGTGCCAGCAGCTGGGGGACTAGCGGGGGTACAGATACGCAGTATTTT.

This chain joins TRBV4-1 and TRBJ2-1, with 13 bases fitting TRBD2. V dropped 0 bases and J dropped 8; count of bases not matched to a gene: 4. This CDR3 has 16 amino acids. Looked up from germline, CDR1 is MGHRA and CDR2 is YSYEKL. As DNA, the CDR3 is TGCGCCAGCAGCCAAGATGGGACTAGCGGGATCTATGAGCAGTTCTTC. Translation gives CASSQDGTSGIYEQFF.